This T cell receptor beta chain was sequenced for a study of T-cell reconstitution after alpha-beta-depleted transplantation in children (dated by TCRdb to the mid-2010s). Notes on the research overall: Using TCR repertoire profiling, the study followed T-cell immune reconstitution in a quantitative way in children after TCRalphabeta/CD19-depleted allogeneic hematopoietic cell transplantation.

As for this clonotype: Its cognate antigen has yet to be identified. Base qualities are not at hand, and no much larger clone is one base apart.

Receptor amplification or capture employed PCR. Sequenced on an Illumina HiSeq 2500. Molecular barcoding was employed in the preparation of TCR libraries, with unique molecular identifiers being used to normalize TCRbeta repertoire quantification. In-frame beta chains were kept once TCRdb had trimmed the public reads at Q25 with fastp and called clones with MiXCR. Here each entry gathers all rows of one CDR3 protein and keeps the most common genes and DNA. Present in this sample are about a million distinct CDR3 sequences, around 30% of which were seen just once. The leading ten clones occupy 28% of the sample. The germline V gene sets CDR1 to KGHDR and CDR2 to SFDVKD. V and J lose 2 bases and 3 bases, and a span of 22 bases separates them. The CDR3 numbers 19 residues from cysteine through phenylalanine. Only the CDR3 portion is preserved as DNA: 57 bases, with reading frame beginning at the first base.

Overall study results and their limits: Over subsequent months, a decline in hyperexpanded clone frequencies was noted, and after one year, T-cell counts and TCRbeta diversity were mostly ascribed to newly produced T cells. About two months after transplant, the apparently early recovery of alphabetaT-cell counts reportedly depended on just several hundred clones that had expanded rapidly and came from non-depleted graft cells. In some patients, high TCRbeta diversity at day 60 was attributed to recipient T cells and intrathymic progenitors that had survived conditioning.

Interpreted using the paper, the treatment or condition label stands for: allogeneic hematopoietic cell transplantation with graft depleted of TCRalphabeta T cells and CD19 B cells. The children who served as transplant recipients had been given grafts of TCRalphabeta/CD19-depleted allogeneic hematopoietic cells. This sample comprised PBMCs, mostly from graft donor cells, obtained 360 days after TCRalphabeta/CD19-depleted stem cell transplant. The receptor comes from a boy in the first two years of life who had a stem cell transplant for SCID, so the T cells may come from the graft donor. The chain joins TRBV24-1 to TRBJ2-1; the D gene is not confidently resolved. The sequence in DNA is TGTGCCACCAGTGATTCGTCTCGCGGCAAGGGATTCCTCTACAATGAGCAGTTCTTC. It translates to CATSDSSRGKGFLYNEQFF.